This is a list of T cell receptor beta chains from one sample in a study of blood T cells in healthy people across ages. TCRdb itself ran the 5' RACE reads through MiXCR, one entry per CDR3 protein. The sample shows roughly 1.5 million distinct CDR3 sequences, 42% of them seen only once. The sample comprised blood. The source is a woman between 18 and 30 years old in good health. The CDR3 runs from the conserved cysteine through the conserved F or W. D genes are given only for firm matches. Some rows mark clone size as missing; the rest say once, few, many or name a class of expanded clone.

TRBV7-2	-	14	TRBJ1-4	TRBD1	CASSFDRGSEKLFF	TGTGCCAGCAGTTTTGACAGGGGCTCCGAAAAACTGTTTTTT
TRBV5-6	-	8	TRBJ1-5	-	CHVQPQHF	TGTCACGTTCAGCCCCAGCATTTT
TRBV5-1	-	15	TRBJ1-1	-	CASSVEGRVGTEAFF	TGCGCCAGCAGCGTTGAAGGACGCGTAGGGACTGAAGCTTTCTTT
TRBV7-2	-	17	TRBJ1-1	TRBD1	CASSLGSARGQNTEAFF	TGTGCCAGCAGCTTAGGATCGGCCAGGGGGCAAAACACTGAAGCTTTCTTT
TRBV6-1	-	14	TRBJ1-2	-	CASSEGRGGYGYTF	TGTGCCAGCAGTGAAGGGCGTGGGGGCTATGGCTACACCTTC
TRBV12-3/TRBV12-4	-	15	TRBJ2-7	TRBD2	CASRFGTSGPYEQYF	TGTGCCAGCAGATTCGGGACTAGCGGGCCCTACGAGCAGTACTTC
TRBV29-1	-	14	TRBJ2-5	-	CSVEWETAQETQYF	TGCAGCGTTGAATGGGAAACAGCCCAAGAGACCCAGTACTTC
TRBV14	few	16	TRBJ2-5	TRBD2	CASSQLLAGSYNEQYF	TGTGCCAGCAGCCAACTCCTAGCGGGGTCCTACAATGAGCAGTACTTC
TRBV12-3/TRBV12-4	-	14	TRBJ1-2	TRBD1	CASSLPGQGYGYTF	TGTGCCAGCAGCCTACCGGGACAGGGGTATGGCTACACCTTC
TRBV14	few	16	TRBJ2-3	TRBD2	CASSPASGGHTDTQYF	TGTGCCAGCAGCCCTGCCTCGGGGGGGCACACAGATACGCAGTATTTT
TRBV20-1	-	15	TRBJ2-4	TRBD2	CSARTSATAKNIQYF	TGCAGTGCTAGAACTAGCGCGACAGCCAAAAACATTCAGTACTTC
TRBV27	-	16	TRBJ2-7	TRBD2	CASSLYGTSGRGEQYF	TGTGCCAGCAGTTTGTACGGGACTAGCGGGAGGGGCGAGCAGTACTTC
TRBV4-2	once	18	TRBJ2-3	TRBD2	CASSLGLAGGLSTDTQYF	TGTGCCAGCAGCCTTGGACTAGCGGGAGGACTCAGCACAGATACGCAGTATTTT
TRBV7-6	-	14	TRBJ2-7	TRBD1	CASSYTGGGYEQYF	TGTGCCAGCAGTTACACAGGGGGCGGATACGAGCAGTACTTC
TRBV15	few	15	TRBJ2-7	TRBD2	CATSSLAGGSYEQYF	TGTGCCACCAGCAGTCTAGCGGGAGGCTCCTACGAGCAGTACTTC
TRBV28	-	15	TRBJ2-7	-	CASSFRGVSTYEQYF	TGTGCCAGCAGCTTCAGAGGGGTCTCAACTTACGAGCAGTACTTC
TRBV7-9	many	11	TRBJ2-1	-	CASSFLGEQFF	TGTGCCAGCAGCTTCCTAGGTGAGCAGTTCTTC